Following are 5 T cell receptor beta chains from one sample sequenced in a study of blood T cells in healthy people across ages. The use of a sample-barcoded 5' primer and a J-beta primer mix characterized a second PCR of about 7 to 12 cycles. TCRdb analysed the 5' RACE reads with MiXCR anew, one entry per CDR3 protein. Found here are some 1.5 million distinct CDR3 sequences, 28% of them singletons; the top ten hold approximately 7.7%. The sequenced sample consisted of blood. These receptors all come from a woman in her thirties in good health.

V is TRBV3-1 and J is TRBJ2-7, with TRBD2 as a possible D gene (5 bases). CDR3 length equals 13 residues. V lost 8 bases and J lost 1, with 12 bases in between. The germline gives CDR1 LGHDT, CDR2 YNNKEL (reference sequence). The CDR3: CASASGLSYEQYF. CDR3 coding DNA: TGTGCCAGCGCCTCCGGACTTTCCTACGAGCAGTACTTC.

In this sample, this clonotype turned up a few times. CDR3 amino acids: CASSPLTPGLAGVGANVLTF. The CDR3 nucleotides read TGCGCCAGCAGCCCGCTAACCCCAGGGCTAGCGGGAGTTGGGGCCAACGTCCTGACTTTC. The chain is built from TRBV4-3 and TRBJ2-6; TRBD2 agrees at 10 bases. J lost 3 bases, V lost 4 bases, and 15 bases had no gene match. Germline CDR1 reads LGHNA; CDR2 reads YSLEER. The length of the CDR3 is 20 residues.

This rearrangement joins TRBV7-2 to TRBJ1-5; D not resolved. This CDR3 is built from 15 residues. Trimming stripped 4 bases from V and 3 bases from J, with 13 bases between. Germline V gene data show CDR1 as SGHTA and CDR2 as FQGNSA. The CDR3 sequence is CASSSERASNQPQHF. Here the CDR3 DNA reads TGTGCCAGCAGCTCAGAGAGGGCCTCCAATCAGCCCCAGCATTTT. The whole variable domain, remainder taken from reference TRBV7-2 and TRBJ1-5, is GAGVSQSPSNKVTEKGKDVELRCDPISGHTALYWYRQSLGQGLEFLIYFQGNSAPDKSGLPSDRFSAERTGGSVSTLTIQRTQQEDSAVYLCASSSERASNQPQHFGDGTRLSIL.

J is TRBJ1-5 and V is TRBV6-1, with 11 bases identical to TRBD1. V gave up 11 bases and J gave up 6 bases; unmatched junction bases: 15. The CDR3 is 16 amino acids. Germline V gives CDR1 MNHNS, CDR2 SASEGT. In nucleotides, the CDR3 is TGTGCCGTAACGGGACAGGGGGGTCAAGTGCGTCAGCCCCAGCATTTT. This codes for CAVTGQGGQVRQPQHF.

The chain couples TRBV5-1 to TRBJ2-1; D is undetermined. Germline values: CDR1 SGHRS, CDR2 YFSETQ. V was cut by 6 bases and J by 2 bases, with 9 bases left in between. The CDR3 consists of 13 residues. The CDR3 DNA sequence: TGCGCCAGCATGGCAGGAACCTACAATGAGCAGTTCTTC. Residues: CASMAGTYNEQFF. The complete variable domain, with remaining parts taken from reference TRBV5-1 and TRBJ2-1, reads KAGVTQTPRYLIKTRGQQVTLSCSPISGHRSVSWYQQTPGQGLQFLFEYFSETQRNKGNFPGRFSGRQFSNSRSEMNVSTLELGDSALYLCASMAGTYNEQFFGPGTRLTVL.